This T cell receptor beta chain was profiled in a study of T-cell reconstitution after alpha-beta-depleted transplantation in children. The TCRbeta library was prepared with unique molecular identifiers. One entry per CDR3 protein results from TCRdb running MiXCR on the PCR reads. The sample holds approximately 400,000 distinct CDR3 sequences, 11% seen once. V shed 1 base and J shed 5 bases, with 14 bases lying between them. From germline, CDR1 is SGHVS and CDR2 FNYEAQ. The CDR3 length is 15 residues. This sequence was found in a human donor who donated a stem cell graft to a child with acute myeloid leukemia. The starting material was PBMCs from the stem cell graft donor, obtained from the stem cell graft. V is TRBV7-6 and J is TRBJ2-5, with D perhaps matching TRBD2 (5 bases). The CDR3 bases are TGTGCCAGCAGCTTAGTATCGGGGTTAAGGGAGACCCAGTACTTC. It translates to CASSLVSGLRETQYF. The complete variable domain, with remaining parts taken from reference TRBV7-6 and TRBJ2-5, reads GAGVSQSPRYKVTKRGQDVALRCDPISGHVSLYWYRQALGQGPEFLTYFNYEAQQDKSGLPNDRFSAERPEGSISTLTIQRTEQRDSAMYRCASSLVSGLRETQYFGPGTRLLVL.